This T cell receptor beta chain was captured in a study of T cells in Graves' hyperthyroidism and ophthalmopathy. Study observations and caveats: Also found in blood were most expanded thyroid clonotypes above 0.001.

Graves' hyperthyroidism is called stable when ophthalmopathy does not progress within 18 months. There are many counts of this clonotype. Its antigen is unknown. Germline V CDR1 and CDR2: SGHVS, FNYEAQ. The CDR3 contains 15 residues. V was cut by 1 base and J by 1 base, with 10 bases left in between. TCR beta CDR3 sequences were amplified from RNA transcripts. The HTBI primer set drove a first-round RT-PCR of the TCR CDR3. MiXCR, applied by TCRdb to the multiplex PCR reads, yields one record per CDR3 protein. The sample contains fewer than 900,000 distinct CDR3 sequences, less than 20% of which appear only once.

The TCR comes from a man younger than 30 with Graves' hyperthyroidism. The material sequenced was blood. The chain employs TRBV7-6 and TRBJ1-2; D gene uncertain. CDR3: CASSLDPDGNYGYTF. The DNA of the CDR3 is TGTGCCAGCAGCTTAGACCCGGACGGTAACTATGGCTACACCTTC. Combining the CDR3 with reference TRBV7-6 and TRBJ1-2 gives the whole variable domain GAGVSQSPRYKVTKRGQDVALRCDPISGHVSLYWYRQALGQGPEFLTYFNYEAQQDKSGLPNDRFSAERPEGSISTLTIQRTEQRDSAMYRCASSLDPDGNYGYTFGSGTRLTVV.